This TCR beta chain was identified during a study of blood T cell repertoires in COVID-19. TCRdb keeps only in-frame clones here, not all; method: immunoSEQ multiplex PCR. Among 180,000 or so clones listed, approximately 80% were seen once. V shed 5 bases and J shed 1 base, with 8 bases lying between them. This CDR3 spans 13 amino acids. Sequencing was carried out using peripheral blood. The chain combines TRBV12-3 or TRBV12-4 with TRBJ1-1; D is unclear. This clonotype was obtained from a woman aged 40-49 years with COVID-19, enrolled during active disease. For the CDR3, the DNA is TGTGCCAGCAGTCAAGCGACGAACACTGAAGCTTTCTTT. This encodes CASSQATNTEAFF.